This is a list of T cell receptor beta chains from one sample in a study of memory CD4+ T cells and cytomegalovirus serostatus. Sequencing used immunoSEQ multiplex PCR; TCRdb keeps in-frame clones, though not all of them. The table has tens of thousands of clones, around 78% seen once. What was sequenced was memory CD4+ T cells from blood. All receptors derive from an adult in good health and CMV-seronegative. Each CDR3 is given with its conserved first and last residue.

>TRBJ2-5|TRBV7-9
CASSPTGTFQETQYF
>TRBJ1-1|TRBV5-4
CASSLGRAQGAEAFF
>TRBJ2-5|TRBV9
CASSPPGTSGQYF
>TRBJ2-5|TRBV7-6
CASSPQIGKTQYF
>TRBJ1-5|TRBV28
CASSFRDRVVGQPQHF
>TRBJ2-1|TRBV7-8
CASSSRGLADNEQFF
>TRBJ2-7|TRBV28
CASRVTSGGTYEQYF
>TRBJ2-2|TRBV5-1
CASSGTSGRTGELFF
>TRBJ2-7|TRBV6-5
CASSSLGRGDSYEQYF
>TRBJ2-7|TRBV13
CASSSTFSYEQYF
>TRBJ1-2|TRBV5-1
CASSLGQTTYGYTF
>TRBJ1-1|TRBV13
CASSQGIRGTEAFF
>TRBJ2-4|TRBV6-1
CASSEMGQTLAKNIQYF
>TRBJ2-1|TRBV6-5
CASSATRPSRNEQFF
>TRBJ1-6|TRBV19
CASTPQVSGGSSYNSPLHF
>TRBJ1-6|TRBV6-4
CASSEAVYNSPLHF
>TRBJ2-3|TRBV5-1
CASSSGSSDTQYF
>TRBJ2-7|TRBV11-3
CASSHGYEQYF
>TRBJ1-5|TRBV6-1
CASSEGINSNQPQHF
>TRBJ2-5|TRBV6-1
CASSGINFAVHKETQYF